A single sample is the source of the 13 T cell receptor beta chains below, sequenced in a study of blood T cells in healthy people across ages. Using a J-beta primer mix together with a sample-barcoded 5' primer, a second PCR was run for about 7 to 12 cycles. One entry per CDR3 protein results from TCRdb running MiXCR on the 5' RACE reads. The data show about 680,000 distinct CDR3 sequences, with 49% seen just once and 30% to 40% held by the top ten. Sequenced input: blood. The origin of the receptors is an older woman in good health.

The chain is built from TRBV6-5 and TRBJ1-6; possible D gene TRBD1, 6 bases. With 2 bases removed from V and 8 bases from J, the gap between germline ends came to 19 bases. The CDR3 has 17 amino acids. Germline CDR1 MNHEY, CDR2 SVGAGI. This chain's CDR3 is CASSYTRPGGSYSPLHF. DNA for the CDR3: TGTGCCAGCAGTTACACCCGCCCGGGGGGCAGTTATTCACCCCTCCACTTT.

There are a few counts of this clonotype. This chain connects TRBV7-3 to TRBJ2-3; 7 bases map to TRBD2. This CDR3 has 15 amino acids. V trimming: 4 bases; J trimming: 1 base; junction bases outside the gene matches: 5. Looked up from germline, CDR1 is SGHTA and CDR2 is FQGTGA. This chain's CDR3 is CASSYLRGGTDTQYF. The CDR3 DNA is TGTGCCAGCAGCTACTTACGGGGGGGCACAGATACGCAGTATTTT.

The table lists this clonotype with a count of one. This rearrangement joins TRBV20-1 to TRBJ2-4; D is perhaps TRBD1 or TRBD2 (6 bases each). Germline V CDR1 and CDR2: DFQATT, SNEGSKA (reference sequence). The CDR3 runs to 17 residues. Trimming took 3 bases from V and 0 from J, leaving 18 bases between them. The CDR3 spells CSASLEGGLGAKNIQYF. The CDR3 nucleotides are TGCAGTGCTAGCCTAGAGGGGGGCCTCGGAGCCAAAAACATTCAGTACTTC.

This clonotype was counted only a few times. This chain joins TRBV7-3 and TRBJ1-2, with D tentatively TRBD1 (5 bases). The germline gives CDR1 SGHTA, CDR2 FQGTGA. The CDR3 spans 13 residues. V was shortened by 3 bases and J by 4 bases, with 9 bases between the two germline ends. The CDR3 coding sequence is TGTGCCAGCAGCTTGGGCAGGGTCTATGGCTACACCTTC. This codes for CASSLGRVYGYTF.

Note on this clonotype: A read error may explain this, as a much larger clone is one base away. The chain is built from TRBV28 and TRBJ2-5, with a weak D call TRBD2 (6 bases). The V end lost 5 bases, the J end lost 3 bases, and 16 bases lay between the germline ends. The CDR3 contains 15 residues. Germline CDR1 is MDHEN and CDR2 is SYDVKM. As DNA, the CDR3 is TGTGCCAGCAGTCTCCCCGGGACTCCGGAAGAGACCCAGTACTTC. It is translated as CASSLPGTPEETQYF.

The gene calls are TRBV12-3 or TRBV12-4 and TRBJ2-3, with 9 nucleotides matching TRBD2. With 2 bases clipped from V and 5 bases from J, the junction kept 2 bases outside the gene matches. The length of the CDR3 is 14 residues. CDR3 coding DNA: TGTGCCAGCAGTTTACAACTAGCGGGAGATACGCAGTATTTT. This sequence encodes CASSLQLAGDTQYF.

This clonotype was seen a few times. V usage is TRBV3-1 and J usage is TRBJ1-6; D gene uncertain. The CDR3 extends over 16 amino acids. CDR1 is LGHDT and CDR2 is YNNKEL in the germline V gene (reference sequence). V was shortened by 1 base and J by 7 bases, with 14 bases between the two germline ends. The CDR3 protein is CASSQARAGGNSPLHF. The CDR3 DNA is TGTGCCAGCAGCCAAGCCCGGGCAGGCGGAAATTCACCCCTCCACTTT. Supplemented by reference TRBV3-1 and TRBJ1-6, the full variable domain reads DTAVSQTPKYLVTQMGNDKSIKCEQNLGHDTMYWYKQDSKKFLKIMFSYNNKELIINETVPNRFSPKSPDKAHLNLHINSLELGDSAVYFCASSQARAGGNSPLHFGNGTRLTVT.

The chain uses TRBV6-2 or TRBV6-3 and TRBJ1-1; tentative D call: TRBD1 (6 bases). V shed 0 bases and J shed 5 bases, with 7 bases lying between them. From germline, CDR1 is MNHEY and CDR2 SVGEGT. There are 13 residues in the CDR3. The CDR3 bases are TGTGCCAGCAGTTACTCAAGGGGGACTGAAGCTTTCTTT. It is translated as CASSYSRGTEAFF.

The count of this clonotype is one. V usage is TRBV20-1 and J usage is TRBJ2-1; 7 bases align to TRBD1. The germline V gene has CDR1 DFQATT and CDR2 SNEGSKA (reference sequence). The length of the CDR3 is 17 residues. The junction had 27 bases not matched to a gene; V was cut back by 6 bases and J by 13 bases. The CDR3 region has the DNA TGCAGTGCCCCGACAGGGTTACGAGTTTTGTACCAAGAGACCCAGTTCTTC. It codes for CSAPTGLRVLYQETQFF.

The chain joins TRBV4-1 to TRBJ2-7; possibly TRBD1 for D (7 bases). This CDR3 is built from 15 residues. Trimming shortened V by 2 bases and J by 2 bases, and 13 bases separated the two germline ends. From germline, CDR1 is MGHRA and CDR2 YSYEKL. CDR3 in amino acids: CASSQYGGTAYEQYF. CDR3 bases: TGCGCCAGCAGCCAATATGGAGGGACAGCCTACGAGCAGTACTTC.

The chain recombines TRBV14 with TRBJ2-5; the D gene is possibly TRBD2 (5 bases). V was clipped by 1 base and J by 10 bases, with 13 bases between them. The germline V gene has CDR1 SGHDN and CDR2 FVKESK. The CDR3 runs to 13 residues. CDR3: CASSQAPTTNQYF. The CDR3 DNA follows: TGTGCCAGCAGCCAAGCTCCTACGACTAACCAGTACTTC.

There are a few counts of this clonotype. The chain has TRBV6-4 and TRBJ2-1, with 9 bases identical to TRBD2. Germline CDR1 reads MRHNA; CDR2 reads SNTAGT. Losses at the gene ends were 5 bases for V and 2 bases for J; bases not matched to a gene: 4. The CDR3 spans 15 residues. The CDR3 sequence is CASSPTSGPYNEQFF. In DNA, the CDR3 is TGTGCCAGCAGTCCGACTAGCGGACCCTACAATGAGCAGTTCTTC.

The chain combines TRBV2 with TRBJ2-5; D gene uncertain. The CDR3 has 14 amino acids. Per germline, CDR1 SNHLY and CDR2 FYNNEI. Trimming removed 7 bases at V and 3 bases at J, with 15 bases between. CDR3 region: CASTYDPVEETQYF. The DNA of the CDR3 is TGTGCCAGCACTTATGACCCAGTGGAAGAGACCCAGTACTTC.